This TCR beta chain was sequenced during a study of human T cells and chemical hapten exposure. Background on the study: On the upper back, patch tests were applied with 0.01% DPC and read at 6 days.

Individual cDNA molecules each carried unique molecular identifiers attached by the library. MiXCR was run by TCRdb on the RACE reads, yielding one entry per CDR3 protein. The sample includes tens of thousands of distinct CDR3 sequences, around 7% of them seen just once. V gave up 3 bases and J gave up 4 bases, with 6 bases separating them. The CDR3 consists of 12 residues. Ten or more counts support this clonotype. Time point reported: pre-sensitization, week 0. Treatment specified: therapeutic diphenylcyclopropenone sensitization with weekly scalp DPC. The gene calls are TRBV12-3 or TRBV12-4 and TRBJ1-2, with D uncertain. Sequenced here: whole blood, sampled in connection with sensitization to the hapten diphenylcyclopropenone (DPC). This clonotype originated in a woman aged 25-40 years with alopecia areata. Some clones in this sample may be carry-over from other donors' samples. CDR3 protein: CASSFSPYGYTF. The CDR3 nucleotides are TGTGCCAGCAGTTTCTCGCCCTATGGCTACACCTTC.